This paragraph reports one TCR beta chain. Its antigen remains unknown. Germline V gene lookup returns CDR1 SGHRS and CDR2 YFSETQ. With 4 bases removed from V and 5 bases from J, the gap between germline ends came to 14 bases. The length of the CDR3 is 14 residues. TCRdb's copy holds only in-frame clones and misses some; the assay was immunoSEQ multiplex PCR. The sample consists of 200,000 to 250,000 clones, more than 75% of them appearing once. This sample stems from a study of cytomegalovirus exposure and HLA in healthy donors. Study outcomes and limitations: The authors enumerated some 160 TCR beta chains as linked to cytomegalovirus. In vitro data verified a few CMV-associated chains as specific for CMV antigens.

The receptor was derived from a man between 18 and 35 years old in good health and CMV-seronegative. Material: PBMCs. The rearrangement uses TRBV5-1 and TRBJ2-3; D is possibly TRBD1 (6 bases). The CDR3 bases are TGCGCCAGCAGCATACAGGGCACAGGAGATACGCAGTATTTT. Protein: CASSIQGTGDTQYF.